A selection of T cell receptor beta chains follows, all from one sample in a study of spatial heterogeneity in lung cancer. Each CDR3 protein gets one entry after TCRdb re-called the 5' RACE reads with MiXCR. The top ten clones hold roughly 24% of a sample with about 18,000 distinct CDR3 sequences, about 7.5% of them seen once. The sequencing here drew on lung tumor tissue, taken at surgery. All receptors come from a male donor with early-stage non-small cell lung cancer. CDR3s include the opening cysteine and the closing phenylalanine or tryptophan. The order of the fields is D gene, J gene, clone size, V gene, CDR3 protein, CDR3 DNA. A D gene is named only where the DNA matches it firmly. Clone size is given for some rows only: seen once, a few or many times, or a class if the clone is expanded.

>NA|TRBJ1-1|many|TRBV5-1
CASRVSEYTEAFF
TGCGCCAGCAGGGTATCGGAATACACTGAAGCTTTCTTT
>NA|TRBJ1-1|many|TRBV7-2
CASSLVFGAEAFF
TGTGCCAGCAGCTTGGTTTTCGGGGCTGAAGCTTTCTTT
>TRBD1|TRBJ2-7|NA|TRBV2
CASSVDRVNEQYF
TGTGCCAGCAGTGTCGACAGGGTCAACGAGCAGTACTTC
>NA|TRBJ2-1|NA|TRBV5-1
CASSLDGYNEQFF
TGCGCCAGCAGCTTGGACGGTTACAATGAGCAGTTCTTC
>NA|TRBJ1-2|medium-sized|TRBV5-6
CASSWERESYGYTF
TGTGCCAGCAGCTGGGAGAGAGAATCCTATGGCTACACCTTC
>NA|TRBJ1-1|many|TRBV6-5
CASSWRGETEAFF
TGTGCCAGCAGTTGGCGGGGGGAGACTGAAGCTTTCTTT
>NA|TRBJ2-2|NA|TRBV7-2
CASSLLAGTGELFF
TGTGCCAGCAGCTTATTAGCAGGGACCGGGGAGCTGTTTTTT
>TRBD1|TRBJ2-5|many|TRBV7-9
CASRAGQGKETQYF
TGTGCCAGCAGAGCGGGACAGGGAAAAGAGACCCAGTACTTC
>NA|TRBJ1-2|many|TRBV3-1
CASSQEISYGYTF
TGTGCCAGCAGCCAAGAAATCAGCTATGGCTACACCTTC
>NA|TRBJ2-1|many|TRBV7-6
CASSSPEQADEQFF
TGTGCCAGCAGCTCGCCCGAGCAGGCCGATGAGCAGTTCTTC
>NA|TRBJ2-3|many|TRBV11-3
CASSLGAVLGTDTQYF
TGTGCCAGCAGCTTAGGAGCGGTACTGGGCACAGATACGCAGTATTTT
>NA|TRBJ2-5|many|TRBV5-1
CASSLTGSYETQYF
TGCGCCAGCAGCTTGACGGGGAGCTATGAGACCCAGTACTTC
>NA|TRBJ1-6|few|TRBV20-1
CRASGVVSSYNSPLHF
TGCAGGGCGTCAGGGGTCGTGAGCTCCTATAATTCACCCCTCCACTTT
>NA|TRBJ1-5|NA|TRBV19
CASSTQGHQPQHF
TGTGCCAGTAGTACCCAGGGTCATCAGCCCCAGCATTTT